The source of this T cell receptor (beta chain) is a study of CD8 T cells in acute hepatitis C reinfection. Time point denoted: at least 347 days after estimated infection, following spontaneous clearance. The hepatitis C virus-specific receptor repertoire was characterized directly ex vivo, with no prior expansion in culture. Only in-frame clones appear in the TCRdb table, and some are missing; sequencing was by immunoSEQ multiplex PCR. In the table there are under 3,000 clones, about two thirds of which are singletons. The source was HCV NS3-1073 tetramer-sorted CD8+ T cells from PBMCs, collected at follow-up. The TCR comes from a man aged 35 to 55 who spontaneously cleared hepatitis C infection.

The CDR3 sequence: CASSPTGFGNQPQHF. Written as DNA, the CDR3 is TGTGCCAGCAGCCCTACAGGGTTTGGCAATCAGCCCCAGCATTTT. This chain joins TRBV25-1 and TRBJ1-5; D may be TRBD1 (6 bases). This CDR3 contains 15 residues. Germline V gene lookup returns CDR1 MGHDK and CDR2 SYGVNS. With 6 bases removed from V and 2 bases from J, the gap between germline ends came to 14 bases.